This passage covers 11 T cell receptor beta chains from one sample sequenced in a study of blood T cells in healthy people across ages. Sample-barcoded 5' priming and a J-beta primer mix drove a second PCR of about 6 to 12 cycles. TCRdb used MiXCR to reprocess the 5' RACE reads, holding one entry per CDR3 protein. The sample yields hundreds of thousands of distinct CDR3 sequences, approximately 25% seen once. These sequences were also reported in another study, on T cells of mothers and their children.

The sequenced sample consisted of blood. The receptor source for this set is a boy younger than 18 in good health.

V is TRBV20-1 and J is TRBJ1-1; TRBD1 matches 9 bases. The CDR3 is 16 amino acids. J was trimmed by 4 bases and V by 5 bases; bases with no gene match: 14. Germline loops: CDR1 DFQATT, CDR2 SNEGSKA (reference sequence). As DNA, the CDR3 is TGCAGTGCTTCTGACAGGGGGGTAGTGGTTGGCACTGAAGCTTTCTTT. Translated: CSASDRGVVVGTEAFF.

This clonotype was counted between two and nine times. The rearrangement links TRBV7-2 to TRBJ1-1, with D possibly matching TRBD1 (6 bases). Germline CDR1 is SGHTA and CDR2 is FQGNSA. Trimming took off 5 bases at V and 4 bases at J, with 14 bases between the two ends. CDR3 length: 14 residues. The CDR3 sequence: CASSPMGGRTEAFF. Here the CDR3 DNA reads TGTGCCAGCAGCCCCATGGGGGGCCGCACTGAAGCTTTCTTT.

This clonotype came up a few times. Sequence at one end of the junction differs from germline and may be a read error. This rearrangement joins TRBV5-1 to TRBJ1-3; D possibly corresponds to TRBD1 (5 bases). Germline V gives CDR1 SGHRS, CDR2 YFSETQ. CDR3 length: 15 residues. This chain's CDR3 is CASSLDRTFGDTIYF. The CDR3 region has the DNA TGCGCCAGCAGCTTGGACAGGACCTTTGGAGACACCATATATTTT.

This clonotype was counted ten times or more. CDR3 DNA: TGTGCCAGCAGTTTACGGGGAGATACGCAGTATTTT. Translation gives CASSLRGDTQYF. The J gene is TRBJ2-3, the V gene TRBV12-3 or TRBV12-4; TRBD2 is a possible D gene (5 bases). The CDR3 covers 12 residues. Trimming took 2 bases from V and 5 from J, leaving 5 bases between them.

This clonotype was counted between two and nine times. The genes are TRBV7-2 and TRBJ2-5; D may correspond to TRBD1 or TRBD2 (5 bases each). The J call may be wrong; the DNA end is better matched by TRBJ2-7. Per germline, CDR1 SGHTA and CDR2 FQGNSA. The CDR3 is 17 amino acids. CDR3 coding DNA: TGTGCCAGCAGCCCCCAAGGAGGACACACTATGCGGCACGAGCAGTACTTC. Translation: CASSPQGGHTMRHEQYF.

V usage is TRBV7-2 and J usage is TRBJ2-7; 11 nucleotides match TRBD1. V trimming: 2 bases; J trimming: 5 bases; junction bases outside the gene matches: 11. The CDR3 consists of 17 residues. Germline V gives CDR1 SGHTA, CDR2 FQGNSA. The CDR3 coding sequence is TGTGCCAGCAGCTTAATGTTGACCGGGACAGGGGGGAACGAGCAGTACTTC. It encodes CASSLMLTGTGGNEQYF.

The chain combines TRBV29-1 with TRBJ1-1; D remains unclear. Trimming pared 4 bases from V and 4 bases from J, leaving 4 bases between. The germline V gene has CDR1 SQVTM and CDR2 ANQGSEA. The CDR3 has 10 residues. The CDR3 loop reads CSVGGTEAFF. CDR3 DNA sequence: TGCAGCGTTGGGGGCACTGAAGCTTTCTTT.

The chain employs TRBV28 and TRBJ1-2, with a possible D match to TRBD1 (6 bases). The CDR3 runs 15 residues. V was cut by 4 bases and J by 0 bases, with 12 bases left in between. CDR1 MDHEN and CDR2 SYDVKM come from the germline V gene. CDR3 residues: CASSSGGSANYGYTF. DNA for the CDR3: TGTGCCAGCAGTTCGGGGGGCTCGGCTAACTATGGCTACACCTTC.

The CDR3 DNA reads TGTGCCAGCAGTGAAGGGGTTAATAATGAGCAGTTCTTC. Its translation: CASSEGVNNEQFF. V gene TRBV6-4 combines with J gene TRBJ2-1; D possibly corresponds to TRBD1 (5 bases). CDR3 length: 13 amino acids. The V end was cut by 3 bases, the J end by 7 bases, with 10 bases between. Per the germline V gene, CDR1 is MRHNA and CDR2 is SNTAGT.

The DNA for the CDR3 is TGCAGCCTATGGGACGGTCCTAACTATGGCTACACCTTC. Encoded protein: CSLWDGPNYGYTF. This rearrangement joins TRBV29-1 to TRBJ1-2; TRBD1 is a possible D gene (5 bases). V lost 8 bases, J lost 0 bases, and 13 bases lay in between. This CDR3 has 13 amino acids. Per the germline V gene, CDR1 is SQVTM and CDR2 is ANQGSEA.

The gene calls are TRBV13 and TRBJ2-1; TRBD1 agrees at 7 bases. Germline V gene lookup returns CDR1 PRHDT and CDR2 FYEKMQ (reference sequence). The CDR3 sequence is 15 residues long. V dropped 4 bases and J dropped 2; count of bases not matched to a gene: 5. The CDR3 DNA is TGTGCCAGCAGCTCACAGGGGTTCGCCTACAATGAGCAGTTCTTC. Translating gives CASSSQGFAYNEQFF.